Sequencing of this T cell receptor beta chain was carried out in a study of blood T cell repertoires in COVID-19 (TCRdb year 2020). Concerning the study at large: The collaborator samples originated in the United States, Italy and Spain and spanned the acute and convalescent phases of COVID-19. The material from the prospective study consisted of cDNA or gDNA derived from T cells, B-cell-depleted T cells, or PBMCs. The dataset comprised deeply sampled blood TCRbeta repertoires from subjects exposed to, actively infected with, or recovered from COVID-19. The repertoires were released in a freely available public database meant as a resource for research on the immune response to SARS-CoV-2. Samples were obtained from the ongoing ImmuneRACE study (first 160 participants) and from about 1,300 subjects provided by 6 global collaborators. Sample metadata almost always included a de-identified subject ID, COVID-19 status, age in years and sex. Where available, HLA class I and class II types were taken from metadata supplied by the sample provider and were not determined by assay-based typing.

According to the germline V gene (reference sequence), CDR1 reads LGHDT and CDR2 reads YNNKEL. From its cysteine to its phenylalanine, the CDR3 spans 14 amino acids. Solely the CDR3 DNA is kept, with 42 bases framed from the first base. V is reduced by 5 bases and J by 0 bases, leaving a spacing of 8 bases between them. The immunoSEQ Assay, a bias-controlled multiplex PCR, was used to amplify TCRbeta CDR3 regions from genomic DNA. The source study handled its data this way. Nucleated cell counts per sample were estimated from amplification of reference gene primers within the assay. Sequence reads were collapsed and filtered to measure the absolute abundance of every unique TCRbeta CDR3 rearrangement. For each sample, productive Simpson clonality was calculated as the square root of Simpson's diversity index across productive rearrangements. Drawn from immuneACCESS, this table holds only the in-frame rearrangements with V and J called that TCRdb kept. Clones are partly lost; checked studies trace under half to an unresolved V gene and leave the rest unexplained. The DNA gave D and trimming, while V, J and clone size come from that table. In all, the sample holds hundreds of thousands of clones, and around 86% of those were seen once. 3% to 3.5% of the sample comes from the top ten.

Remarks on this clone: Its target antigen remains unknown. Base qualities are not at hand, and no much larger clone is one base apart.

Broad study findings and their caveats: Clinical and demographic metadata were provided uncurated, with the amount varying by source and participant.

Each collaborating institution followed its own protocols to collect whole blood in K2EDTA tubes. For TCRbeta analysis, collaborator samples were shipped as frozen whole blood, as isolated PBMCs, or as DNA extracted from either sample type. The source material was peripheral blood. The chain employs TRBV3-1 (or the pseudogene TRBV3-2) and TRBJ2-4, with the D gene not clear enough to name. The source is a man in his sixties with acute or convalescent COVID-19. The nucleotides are TGTGCCAGCAGCTGGGCCCGAGCCAAAAACATTCAGTACTTC. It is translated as CASSWARAKNIQYF.